The present entry profiles one T cell receptor beta chain with its context. This entry comes from a study of blood T cell repertoires in COVID-19. Study overall: Sample material is recorded as cDNA or gDNA derived from T cells, B-cell-depleted T cells, or PBMCs.

The assay was immunoSEQ multiplex PCR, and TCRdb's table has in-frame clones only and misses some. Of a few hundred thousand clones in the sample, 65% to 85% were seen once. V gave up 6 bases and J gave up 8 bases; unmatched junction bases: 7. This CDR3 has 14 amino acids. Germline V gene data show CDR1 as MNHEY and CDR2 as SVGAGI. This TCR was sampled from a man aged 45-60 years who had recovered from COVID-19. The sequencing sample was made of PBMCs or T cells enriched from blood (not recorded which). The J gene is TRBJ1-4, the V gene TRBV6-5; TRBD1 matches 9 bases. The CDR3 DNA reads as TGTGCCAGCAGCTGGACAGGGGAATTAGAAAAACTGTTTTTT. It specifies CASSWTGELEKLFF.